The present TCR beta chain was sequenced within a study of blood T cell repertoires in COVID-19. Profiled with immunoSEQ multiplex PCR; TCRdb holds only in-frame clones, not every one. This sample has around 140,000 clones, with roughly four fifths found just once. The sequencing input was peripheral blood. This clonotype was sampled from a human donor with acute or convalescent COVID-19. The donor label of this sample is uncertain.

CDR3 DNA sequence: TGCGCCAGCAGCCAAGTTGGCCTTAACTATGGCTACACCTTC. This translates into CASSQVGLNYGYTF. This chain links TRBV4-3 with TRBJ1-2, with D uncertain. This CDR3 spans 14 amino acids. Germline CDR1 reads LGHNA; CDR2 reads YSLEER. Trimming removed 1 base at V and 1 base at J, with 7 bases between.